The TCR beta chain described here comes from a study of OX40 agonist ivuxolimab in advanced cancers. CDR1 is SGHNT, CDR2 YYREEE, per germline (reference sequence). Between the trimmed V and J ends, which lost 4 bases and 4 bases, there was a span of 6 bases. CDR3 length equals 12 residues. TCRdb keeps only in-frame clones here, not all; method: immunoSEQ multiplex PCR. Of some 20,000 clones listed, 75% to 85% are singletons. The source is an adult with an advanced solid tumor such as melanoma, head and neck, liver or kidney cancer. The V call is TRBV5-4, the J call TRBJ2-1, with TRBD2 as a possible D gene (5 bases). The source was CD4+ or CD8+ T cells sorted from blood, collected in a trial of the OX40 agonist ivuxolimab. The CDR3 region has the DNA TGTGCCAGCAGCCGGGATTACAATGAGCAGTTCTTC. This translates into CASSRDYNEQFF.